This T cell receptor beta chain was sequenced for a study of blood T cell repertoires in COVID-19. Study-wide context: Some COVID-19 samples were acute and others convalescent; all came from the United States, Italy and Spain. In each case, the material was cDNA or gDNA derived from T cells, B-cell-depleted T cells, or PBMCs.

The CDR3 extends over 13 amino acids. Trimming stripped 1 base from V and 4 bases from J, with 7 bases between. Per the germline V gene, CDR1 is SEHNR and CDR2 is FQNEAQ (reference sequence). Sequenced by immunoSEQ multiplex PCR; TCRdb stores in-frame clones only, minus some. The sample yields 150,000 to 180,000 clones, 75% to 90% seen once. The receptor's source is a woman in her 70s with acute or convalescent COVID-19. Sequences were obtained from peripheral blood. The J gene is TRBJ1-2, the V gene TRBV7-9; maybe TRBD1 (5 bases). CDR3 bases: TGTGCCAGCAGCTTAGGACAGTTCTATGGCTACACCTTC. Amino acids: CASSLGQFYGYTF.